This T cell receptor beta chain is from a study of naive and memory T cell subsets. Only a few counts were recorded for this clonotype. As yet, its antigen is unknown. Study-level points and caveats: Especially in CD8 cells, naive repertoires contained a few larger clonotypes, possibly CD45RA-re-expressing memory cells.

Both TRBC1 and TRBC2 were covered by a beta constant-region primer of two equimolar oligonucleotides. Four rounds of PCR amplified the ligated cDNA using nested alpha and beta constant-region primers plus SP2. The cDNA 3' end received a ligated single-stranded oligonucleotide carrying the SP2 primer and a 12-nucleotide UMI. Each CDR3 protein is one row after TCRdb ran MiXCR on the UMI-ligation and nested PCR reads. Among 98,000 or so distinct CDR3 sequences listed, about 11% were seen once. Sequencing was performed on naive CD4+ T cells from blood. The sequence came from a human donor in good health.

CDR3 in DNA: TGTGCCAGCAGCTTACAGGGACTAGCGGGGGGGCTTTACGAGCAGTACTTC. This encodes CASSLQGLAGGLYEQYF. The chain recombines TRBV7-2 with TRBJ2-7, with 16 bases identical to TRBD2. V shed 2 bases and J 4 bases; nucleotides not matched to a gene: 5. The CDR3 has 17 residues. CDR1 is SGHTA and CDR2 is FQGNSA in the germline V gene. The complete variable domain, with remaining parts taken from reference TRBV7-2 and TRBJ2-7, reads GAGVSQSPSNKVTEKGKDVELRCDPISGHTALYWYRQSLGQGLEFLIYFQGNSAPDKSGLPSDRFSAERTGGSVSTLTIQRTQQEDSAVYLCASSLQGLAGGLYEQYFGPGTRLTVT.